Following are 7 T cell receptor beta chains from one sample sequenced in a study of shared clonotypes between healthy human individuals. This table comes from immunoSEQ multiplex PCR, and its TCRdb copy is limited to in-frame clones, with some not included. This sample has approximately 330,000 clones, with about 73% found just once. Material for sequencing was memory CD4+ T cells sorted from blood. Subset here: CD45RA-negative fraction. These receptors all stem from a man between 25 and 39 years old in good health.

The chain employs TRBV5-4 and TRBJ2-7; D is possibly TRBD2 (6 bases). Germline V CDR1 and CDR2: SGHNT, YYREEE (reference sequence). V lost 2 bases to trimming and J lost 3 bases, with 9 bases between them. The CDR3 runs 13 residues. The CDR3 here is CASSFGGFYEQYF. The CDR3 DNA reads TGTGCCAGCAGCTTCGGGGGTTTCTACGAGCAGTACTTC.

CDR3 DNA: TGTGCCAGCAGTTCCCCGGGACTTCACGAGCAGTACTTC. It is translated as CASSSPGLHEQYF. This chain connects TRBV28 to TRBJ2-7, with D perhaps TRBD2 (6 bases). V gave up 4 bases and J gave up 5 bases, with 12 bases separating them. The CDR3 is 13 residues long. Germline V gene data show CDR1 as MDHEN and CDR2 as SYDVKM.

The V and J genes are TRBV14 and TRBJ1-1, with D unclear. V was cut by 4 bases and J by 7 bases, with 10 bases left in between. The CDR3 spans 12 residues. Per the germline V gene, CDR1 is SGHDN and CDR2 is FVKESK. The CDR3 bases are TGTGCCAGCAGCCTTATAATCGGTGAAGCTTTCTTT. Translating it yields CASSLIIGEAFF.

This clone was detected once. The chain combines TRBV28 with TRBJ1-2; 9 bases agree with TRBD1. The V and J ends lost 6 bases and 4 bases, in that order; junction bases with no gene match: 12. The CDR3 is made up of 16 amino acids. From germline, CDR1 is MDHEN and CDR2 SYDVKM. In nucleotides, the CDR3 is TGTGCCAGCAGAACAGGGGGCAACTCCCTAATCTATGGCTACACCTTC. Protein: CASRTGGNSLIYGYTF.

This clone has more than one count but fewer than ten. This sequence joins TRBV29-1 and TRBJ2-3; no reliable D call. The CDR3 covers 11 residues. The ends were cut back, 6 bases at V and 4 bases at J, with 8 bases in the middle. CDR1 and CDR2 (germline): SQVTM, ANQGSEA. The CDR3 sequence is CSVGFSDTQYF. The CDR3, as DNA: TGCAGCGTGGGTTTTTCAGATACGCAGTATTTT.

The V gene is TRBV29-1, the J gene TRBJ1-4; TRBD1 is a possible D gene (6 bases). The CDR3 has 13 amino acids. The V gene lost 4 bases and the J gene lost 8 bases, with 14 bases spanning the gap. Germline CDR1 and CDR2: SQVTM and ANQGSEA. The CDR3 sequence is CSVAWGQGEKLFF. In nucleotides, the CDR3 is TGCAGCGTTGCTTGGGGACAAGGAGAAAAACTGTTTTTT.

The chain links TRBV5-1 to TRBJ2-2; 8 positions match TRBD1. V lost 6 bases, J lost 1 base, and 5 bases stayed unmatched. There are 15 residues in the CDR3. Germline V lookup: CDR1 SGHRS, CDR2 YFSETQ. DNA for the CDR3: TGCGCCAGCACCCCGGGGACAGGGAACACCGGGGAGCTGTTTTTT. Residues: CASTPGTGNTGELFF.